This TCR beta chain was sequenced during a study of a mutant IDH1 vaccine in newly diagnosed glioma. Trimming removed 3 bases from V and 2 bases from J, with 7 bases in between. Germline values: CDR1 KGHSH, CDR2 LQKENI. The CDR3 runs 14 residues. A word on this clone: What it binds is unknown.

Method: immunoSEQ multiplex PCR; TCRdb's copy keeps in-frame clones and lacks some. The sample holds roughly 38,000 clones, 78% seen once. Time point given: week 23, last vaccination. Vaccine doses each comprised 300 ug of mutant IDH1 20-mer peptide, with topical imiquimod. The sample in question was PBMCs, obtained from a glioma patient whose treatment included an IDH1 peptide vaccine. The source is a woman aged 40-49 years with glioma. Some clones in this sample may be carry-over from other donors' samples. This sequence joins TRBV18 and TRBJ2-2; the D is unclear. The CDR3 loop is CASSPNFNTGELFF. CDR3 coding DNA: TGTGCCAGCTCACCGAACTTCAACACCGGGGAGCTGTTTTTT.